The clone carrying this T cell receptor (beta chain) was picked up a small number of times. Its cognate antigen is unknown. Using its own MiXCR run on the RACE reads, TCRdb lists one record per CDR3 protein. Among approximately 38,000 distinct CDR3 sequences listed, about 10% were seen once. Time point defined: pre-sensitization, week 0. Specified treatment: therapeutic diphenylcyclopropenone sensitization with weekly scalp DPC. Germline V gene data show CDR1 as MGHDK and CDR2 as SYGVNS. V lost 6 bases and J lost 2; bases outside the gene matches: 9. The CDR3 spans 16 residues. These data come from a study of human T cells and chemical hapten exposure. General study points: The donors suffered from alopecia, so their immune response may not match that of healthy people.

This chain joins TRBV25-1 and TRBJ2-1; 8 bases line up with TRBD1. This sequence originates from a man aged 30 to 39 with alopecia areata. Some clones in this sample may be carry-over from other donors' samples. The sample in question was whole blood, obtained in connection with sensitization to the hapten diphenylcyclopropenone (DPC). The CDR3 DNA follows: TGTGCCAGCAGAACCACCGGGACAGGCGCCTACAATGAGCAGTTCTTC. This gives the protein CASRTTGTGAYNEQFF.